Described below is a single TCR beta chain sequence and its context. TCRdb keeps only in-frame clones here, not all; method: immunoSEQ multiplex PCR. This table has tens of thousands of clones, around four fifths appearing once. This sample was taken from a study of blood T cell repertoires in COVID-19. The CDR3 consists of 14 residues. CDR1 SEHNR and CDR2 FQNEAQ come from the germline V gene (reference sequence). V lost 5 bases and J lost 7, with 17 bases in between. V gene TRBV7-9 combines with J gene TRBJ2-5; possibly TRBD2 for D (5 bases). The sequence derives from a woman in her fifties or sixties with acute or convalescent COVID-19. Sequences were obtained from peripheral blood. CDR3 amino acids: CASSPAGRAGTQYF. CDR3 nucleotide sequence: TGTGCCAGCAGCCCCGCGGGCCGTGCGGGGACCCAGTACTTC.